These 27 T cell receptor beta chains were sequenced from one sample in a study of CD8 T cells in Susac syndrome. The authors reverse transcribed about 0.5 to 1 ug RNA with random hexamers. From the immunoSEQ multiplex PCR reads, TCRdb called clonotypes with MiXCR, one entry per CDR3 protein. Among over 120,000 distinct CDR3 sequences listed, 95% were seen once. Sequenced material: CD4+ T cells from PBMCs. The origin of the receptors is a human donor with Susac syndrome.

The V call is TRBV5-4, the J call TRBJ2-2, with D possibly being TRBD2 (6 bases). CDR3 size: 17 residues. V was shortened by 4 bases and J by 6 bases, with 22 bases between the two germline ends. The germline V gene encodes CDR1 SGHNT and CDR2 YYREEE (reference sequence). The CDR3, as DNA: TGTGCCAGCAGCCAGAGTTGGGCGCGGGGTATCCCCGGGGAGCTGTTTTTT. Protein sequence: CASSQSWARGIPGELFF. Full variable domain (missing parts from reference TRBV5-4 and TRBJ2-2): ETGVTQSPTHLIKTRGQQVTLRCSSQSGHNTVSWYQQALGQGPQFIFQYYREEENGRGNFPPRFSGLQFPNYSSELNVNALELDDSALYLCASSQSWARGIPGELFFGEGSRLTVL.

The chain is built from TRBV3-1 and TRBJ2-7; 10 positions match TRBD2. The ends lost 5 bases at V and 1 base at J; junction bases unmatched: 5. The CDR3 length is 15 residues. CDR1 is LGHDT and CDR2 is YNNKEL in the germline V gene (reference sequence). Here the CDR3 reads CASSSSGRGSYEQYF. The CDR3, as DNA: TGTGCCAGCAGCTCCAGCGGGAGGGGGTCCTACGAGCAGTACTTC.

The chain has TRBV12-3 or TRBV12-4 and TRBJ1-3; D call uncertain. The CDR3 has 13 amino acids. Trimming removed 6 bases from V and 3 bases from J, with 9 bases in between. CDR3 nucleotide sequence: TGTGCCAGCAGGGAATTAGGTGGAAACACCATATATTTT. Translation: CASRELGGNTIYF.

The rearrangement links TRBV20-1 to TRBJ2-7, with TRBD2 matching 11 bases. Trimming removed 3 bases from V and 4 bases from J; junction bases left unmatched: 5. Germline V gene sequence: CDR1 DFQATT, CDR2 SNEGSKA (reference sequence). CDR3 length: 14 residues. The CDR3 sequence: CSASSSGRLYEQYF. The CDR3 bases are TGCAGTGCTAGTTCTAGCGGGAGGCTATACGAGCAGTACTTC.

This clonotype was seen just once. The genes are TRBV20-1 and TRBJ2-7, with D possibly matching TRBD2 (5 bases). The CDR3 sequence is 12 residues long. CDR1 and CDR2 (germline): DFQATT, SNEGSKA (reference sequence). With 1 base removed from V and 6 bases from J, the gap between germline ends came to 10 bases. Here the CDR3 DNA reads TGCAGTGCTAGAGCTAGCTGGGGCGAGCAGTACTTC. It yields the protein CSARASWGEQYF.

This chain uses TRBV30 with TRBJ2-7; D uncertain. Trimming cost V 4 bases and J 2 bases, with 9 bases left between them. Germline-derived CDR1 and CDR2 are GTSNPN and SVGIG (reference sequence). The length of the CDR3 is 12 residues. CDR3 sequence reads: CAWTRGTYEQYF. Written as DNA, the CDR3 is TGTGCCTGGACCCGAGGAACCTACGAGCAGTACTTC.

This clonotype was observed a single time. The rearrangement joins TRBV28 to TRBJ1-1; 7 positions agree with TRBD1. There are 16 residues in the CDR3. Germline V gene sequence: CDR1 MDHEN, CDR2 SYDVKM. Trimming took 3 bases from V and 7 from J; bases not matched to a gene: 14. The CDR3 loop is CASSLLTPGQLFEAFF. The CDR3 DNA follows: TGTGCCAGCAGTTTGCTAACCCCGGGACAGCTTTTTGAAGCTTTCTTT.

The chain uses TRBV4-2 and TRBJ1-2; D is uncertain. V was clipped by 1 base and J by 5 bases, with 11 bases between them. This CDR3 comprises 14 residues. The germline V gene encodes CDR1 LGHNA and CDR2 YNFKEQ. The CDR3 DNA is TGTGCCAGCAGCCAAGGCCCACTTGGTTATGGCTACACCTTC. It specifies CASSQGPLGYGYTF.

This chain links TRBV6-6 with TRBJ2-7; D is possibly TRBD2 (6 bases). Germline V gene sequence: CDR1 MNHNY, CDR2 SVGAGI (reference sequence). With 4 bases removed from V and 5 bases from J, the gap between germline ends came to 15 bases. This CDR3 is 14 amino acids long. CDR3 DNA: TGTGCCAGCAGTTCCAACATATGGGGGGACGAGCAGTACTTC. Residues: CASSSNIWGDEQYF.

This chain joins TRBV6-5 and TRBJ1-2, with no clear D. This CDR3 has 10 residues. Between the trimmed V and J ends, which lost 7 bases and 5 bases, there was a span of 5 bases. CDR1 and CDR2 from the germline V gene are MNHEY and SVGAGI. CDR3 nucleotide sequence: TGTGCCAGCAAAGAGTATGGCTACACCTTC. Protein: CASKEYGYTF.

The rearrangement links TRBV5-1 to TRBJ2-1, with 9 bases identical to TRBD2. The CDR3 consists of 17 residues. V lost 2 bases, J lost 6 bases, and 12 bases stayed unmatched. Germline V gives CDR1 SGHRS, CDR2 YFSETQ. The CDR3 DNA sequence: TGCGCCAGCAGCTTATCCCCCTGGCGGGAGGGAGGCAATGAGCAGTTCTTC. Amino acid sequence: CASSLSPWREGGNEQFF.

The chain couples TRBV4-1 to TRBJ1-2, with D uncertain. This CDR3 has 14 residues. CDR1 and CDR2 (germline): MGHRA, YSYEKL. V was shortened by 4 bases and J by 7 bases, with 16 bases between the two germline ends. CDR3 loop: CASSLETTGFGYTF. The CDR3 nucleotides are TGCGCCAGCAGCCTCGAGACGACGGGGTTTGGCTACACCTTC.

The V call is TRBV20-1, the J call TRBJ1-5; weak D call: TRBD1 (6 bases). The germline CDR1 and CDR2 sequences are DFQATT and SNEGSKA (reference sequence). Trimming pared 6 bases from V and 6 bases from J, leaving 15 bases between. The CDR3 spans 13 residues. CDR3: CSAPTGWGQPQHF. DNA for the CDR3: TGCAGTGCGCCAACAGGGTGGGGTCAGCCCCAGCATTTT.

The rearrangement joins TRBV20-1 to TRBJ2-2; 9 bases match TRBD2. The length of the CDR3 is 16 residues. V trimming: 1 base; J trimming: 1 base; junction bases outside the gene matches: 4. Looked up from germline, CDR1 is DFQATT and CDR2 is SNEGSKA (reference sequence). This chain's CDR3 is CSARVGRGGNTGELFF. The CDR3 coding sequence is TGCAGTGCTAGAGTAGGGCGGGGGGGGAACACCGGGGAGCTGTTTTTT.

The V call is TRBV3-1, the J call TRBJ2-1, with D unclear. The CDR3 is 14 amino acids. The V gene lost 0 bases and the J gene lost 11 bases, with 14 bases spanning the gap. CDR1 and CDR2 (germline): LGHDT, YNNKEL (reference sequence). The CDR3 nucleotides read TGTGCCAGCAGCCAAGATCTAACTTACGGAAAGCAGTTCTTC. The encoded protein is CASSQDLTYGKQFF.

V usage is TRBV30 and J usage is TRBJ2-1; 9 nucleotides match TRBD2. Per the germline V gene, CDR1 is GTSNPN and CDR2 is SVGIG (reference sequence). This CDR3 has 12 residues. Trimming removed 3 bases from V and 13 bases from J; junction bases left unmatched: 7. The CDR3, as DNA: TGTGCCTGGAGCGGTAGCGGGAGTGATCAGTTCTTC. Translation: CAWSGSGSDQFF.

V is TRBV5-1 and J is TRBJ2-7; perhaps TRBD2 as D (6 bases). With 1 base removed from V and 5 bases from J, the gap between germline ends came to 16 bases. Germline assignment: CDR1 SGHRS and CDR2 YFSETQ. The CDR3 loop spans 15 amino acids. The CDR3 loop is CASSLTGELWNEQYF. For the CDR3, the DNA is TGCGCCAGCAGCTTGACGGGGGAACTCTGGAACGAGCAGTACTTC.

This chain joins TRBV9 and TRBJ1-1; tentatively, D is TRBD1 (5 bases). Germline-derived CDR1 and CDR2 are SGDLS and YYNGEE. CDR3 length equals 15 residues. The V end was cut by 0 bases, the J end by 0 bases, with 9 bases between. The DNA of the CDR3 is TGTGCCAGCAGCGTAGTCGAGGGGATGAACACTGAAGCTTTCTTT. Protein: CASSVVEGMNTEAFF.

The rearrangement uses TRBV3-1 and TRBJ1-2; D gene uncertain. The CDR3 runs 14 residues. V was pared by 1 base and J by 5 bases, with 11 bases between. Germline CDR1 LGHDT, CDR2 YNNKEL (reference sequence). Here the CDR3 reads CASSQVGPLYGYTF. In DNA, the CDR3 is TGTGCCAGCAGCCAAGTGGGCCCATTATATGGCTACACCTTC.

The V and J genes are TRBV27 and TRBJ2-7; 8 bases fit TRBD1. The V and J ends lost 6 bases and 0 bases, in that order; junction bases with no gene match: 10. The germline CDR1 and CDR2 sequences are MNHEY and SMNVEV (reference sequence). The CDR3 contains 16 residues. CDR3 residues: CASSPRGRLTSYEQYF. The CDR3 DNA sequence: TGTGCCAGCAGCCCCAGGGGGCGTCTGACCTCCTACGAGCAGTACTTC.

The chain couples TRBV4-2 to TRBJ2-1; D gene ambiguous. The CDR3 consists of 16 residues. V was pared by 0 bases and J by 6 bases, with 15 bases between. CDR1 and CDR2 from the germline V gene are LGHNA and YNFKEQ. CDR3 DNA sequence: TGTGCCAGCAGCCAAGATTTAAGGCGGCTAGGCAATGAGCAGTTCTTC. Translated, it gives CASSQDLRRLGNEQFF.

V gene TRBV30 combines with J gene TRBJ1-2, with a possible D match to TRBD1 (6 bases). V gave up 3 bases and J gave up 9 bases, with 14 bases separating them. The CDR3 has 12 residues. CDR1 is GTSNPN, CDR2 SVGIG, per germline (reference sequence). Here the CDR3 DNA reads TGTGCCTGGAGGAAGCGGGACATGCGCTACACCTTC. Protein product: CAWRKRDMRYTF.

The chain carries TRBV19 and TRBJ1-2; 7 bases match TRBD1. This CDR3 is built from 14 residues. Germline V gene sequence: CDR1 LNHDA, CDR2 SQIVND (reference sequence). V shed 7 bases and J 6 bases; nucleotides not matched to a gene: 11. The CDR3 reads CASTTGQEMNGYTF. The CDR3, as DNA: TGTGCCAGTACCACCGGACAGGAGATGAATGGCTACACCTTC.

The chain links TRBV2 to TRBJ2-3; 10 nucleotides line up with TRBD2. From germline, CDR1 is SNHLY and CDR2 FYNNEI. This CDR3 has 16 residues. Trimming at V came to 6 bases and at J to 2 bases, leaving 8 bases not matched to a gene. Here the CDR3 reads CASRVLAGVLTDTQYF. The DNA of the CDR3 is TGTGCCAGCAGGGTCCTAGCGGGGGTTCTCACAGATACGCAGTATTTT.

The chain is built from TRBV4-1 and TRBJ2-3; possible D gene TRBD2, 6 bases. CDR3 length: 13 residues. CDR1 and CDR2 (germline): MGHRA, YSYEKL. With 2 bases removed from V and 7 bases from J, the gap between germline ends came to 10 bases. The chain's CDR3 is CASSQPGVHTQYF. CDR3 DNA sequence: TGCGCCAGCAGCCAACCGGGGGTTCATACGCAGTATTTT.

This rearrangement joins TRBV14 to TRBJ2-1; 11 bases are shared with TRBD2. The CDR3 extends over 16 amino acids. J lost 4 bases, V lost 2 bases, and 4 bases had no gene match. The germline gives CDR1 SGHDN, CDR2 FVKESK. The CDR3 sequence is CASSQLAGGLYNEQFF. CDR3 coding DNA: TGTGCCAGCAGCCAACTAGCGGGAGGTCTATACAATGAGCAGTTCTTC. Full variable domain (outside the CDR3, taken from reference TRBV14 and TRBJ2-1): EAGVTQFPSHSVIEKGQTVTLRCDPISGHDNLYWYRRVMGKEIKFLLHFVKESKQDESGMPNNRFLAERTGGTYSTLKVQPAELEDSGVYFCASSQLAGGLYNEQFFGPGTRLTVL.

This chain connects TRBV30 to TRBJ1-2; maybe TRBD1 (6 bases). CDR1 is GTSNPN, CDR2 SVGIG, per germline (reference sequence). This CDR3 has 13 amino acids. Trimming shortened V by 3 bases and J by 4 bases, and 12 bases separated the two germline ends. This chain's CDR3 is CAWSRTGFYGYTF. CDR3 DNA sequence: TGTGCCTGGAGCCGAACAGGGTTCTATGGCTACACCTTC. The whole variable domain, filled in from reference TRBV30 and TRBJ1-2, reads SQTIHQWPATLVQPVGSPLSLECTVEGTSNPNLYWYRQAAGRGLQLLFYSVGIGQISSEVPQNLSASRPQDRQFILSSKKLLLSDSGFYLCAWSRTGFYGYTFGSGTRLTVV.